Described below is a single T cell receptor (beta chain) sequence and its context. The age range of participants was about 18 to 90 years, with residence in some 25 US areas. For recovered donors of Cohort 3, there were two negative PCRs, clearance, or symptom resolution. These data are taken from a study of blood T cell repertoires in COVID-19. Overall study: The study drew acute and convalescent COVID-19 samples from the United States, Italy and Spain.

Method: immunoSEQ multiplex PCR; TCRdb's copy keeps in-frame clones and lacks some. The sample has about 410,000 clones; about 90% are singletons. The receptor was isolated from a man between 18 and 29 years old who had recovered from COVID-19. Sequenced sample: PBMCs or T cells enriched from blood (not recorded which).

The CDR3 DNA sequence: TGTGCCAGCAGCTTGAAAGCGAGGGAGACCCAGTACTTC. This sequence encodes CASSLKARETQYF. The rearrangement joins TRBV7-8 to TRBJ2-5; unclear D gene. CDR1 SGHVS and CDR2 FQNEAQ come from the germline V gene. V lost 3 bases and J lost 5, with 10 bases in between. The CDR3 is 13 residues long.